This T cell receptor (beta chain) was identified during a study of tumor-infiltrating lymphocytes in primary liver carcinoma. A remark on this clonotype: Antigen: not known. A read error may account for a junction end that differs from germline.

Study-level results: Tumor specimens were characterized by a significantly higher top-250-clone fraction than blood (p = 0.039).

Germline loops: CDR1 LGHNA, CDR2 YNFKEQ. This CDR3 contains 17 residues. Total RNA (approximately 500 ng) served as template for TCR beta cDNA synthesis primed by a constant-region primer. Amplification in three nested multiplex PCR rounds with slightly modified ARM-PCR gave rise to TCR beta libraries. The study ran its first two PCR rounds for nine to ten cycles each, using TRBV1-TRBV30 forward primers and a C-beta reverse primer. TCRdb processed the multiplex PCR reads anew with MiXCR; each CDR3 protein has one entry. The repertoire includes about 330,000 distinct CDR3 sequences, less than 65% of them detected once, and about 6.1% sits in the top ten. Both blood RNA, taken from unsorted whole blood, and germline DNA were extracted.

The clonotype was recovered from a man aged 35-49 years with primary liver carcinoma and hepatitis B virus infection. Sequencing was carried out using peripheral blood. The chain has TRBV4-2 and TRBJ2-5, with D possibly matching TRBD2 (5 bases). The CDR3 spells CARSQDLGLPIQETQYF. In nucleotides, the CDR3 is TGTGCCAGAAGCCAAGATCTAGGACTCCCGATTCAAGAGACCCAGTACTTC.